These T cell receptor beta chains were read from a single sample in a study of blood T cell repertoires in COVID-19. TCRdb's copy holds only in-frame clones and misses some; the assay was immunoSEQ multiplex PCR. The data show 130,000 to 150,000 clones, under 90% seen once. Input material: peripheral blood. Every receptor here comes from an older man who had recovered from COVID-19. CDR3s include the opening cysteine and the closing phenylalanine or tryptophan. Fields, in order: clone size, V gene, J gene, D gene, CDR3 protein, CDR3 DNA. A D gene is named only where the DNA matches it firmly. A clone size is listed for some rows: how often the clone was seen (once, few, many), or a class if it is expanded.

-	TRBV3-1/TRBV3-2	TRBJ2-7	-	CASSQDPTGPYEQYF	TGTGCCAGCAGCCAAGATCCCACAGGGCCTTACGAGCAGTACTTC
-	TRBV5-8	TRBJ2-5	TRBD1	CASSTRYRGTQYF	TGTGCCAGCAGCACCCGATACAGGGGGACCCAGTACTTC
-	TRBV4-1	TRBJ2-4	TRBD1	CASSQSRIYWDRGENIQYF	TGCGCCAGCAGCCAAAGCCGTATCTATTGGGACAGGGGAGAAAACATTCAGTACTTC
-	TRBV3-1/TRBV3-2	TRBJ1-1	TRBD1	CASSRVQGAEAFF	TGTGCCAGCAGCCGCGTCCAGGGGGCAGAAGCTTTCTTT
few	TRBV7-8	TRBJ1-5	TRBD1	CASSLTGEDQPQHF	TGTGCCAGCAGCTTGACAGGGGAGGATCAGCCCCAGCATTTT
few	TRBV12-5	TRBJ2-2	TRBD1	CASGRGQFANTGELFF	TGTGCTAGTGGACGGGGACAGTTCGCGAACACCGGGGAGCTGTTTTTT
few	TRBV3-1/TRBV3-2	TRBJ2-2	TRBD2	CASSRGSGRAWDTGELFF	TGTGCCAGCAGCCGAGGAAGCGGGAGGGCCTGGGACACCGGGGAGCTGTTTTTT
-	TRBV27	TRBJ2-7	-	CASSFSLTTYEQYF	TGTGCCAGCAGTTTCAGTTTAACAACCTACGAGCAGTACTTC
-	TRBV3-1/TRBV3-2	TRBJ2-3	TRBD2	CASSQAPGLDTSFRTQYF	TGTGCCAGCAGCCAAGCTCCGGGACTAGATACCTCCTTCCGTACGCAGTATTTT
-	TRBV5-8	TRBJ2-3	-	CASSSEGTADTQYF	TGTGCCAGCAGCTCCGAGGGTACAGCAGATACGCAGTATTTT
-	TRBV15	TRBJ2-3	TRBD2	CATSSLILAGGSDTQYF	TGTGCCACCAGCTCCCTGATCCTAGCGGGAGGGTCAGATACGCAGTATTTT
-	TRBV30	TRBJ2-3	TRBD2	CAWSLAGGGTDTQYF	TGTGCCTGGAGCTTAGCGGGAGGGGGGACAGATACGCAGTATTTT
-	TRBV5-1	TRBJ2-5	TRBD2	CASSLILGTSGRMGETQYF	TGCGCCAGCAGCTTGATCCTCGGGACTAGCGGGAGGATGGGAGAGACCCAGTACTTC
-	TRBV30	TRBJ1-5	-	CAWSVLFDQPQHF	TGTGCCTGGAGTGTACTCTTCGATCAGCCCCAGCATTTT
few	TRBV24-1	TRBJ1-2	-	CATRSKRAGQSYGYTF	TGTGCCACCAGATCTAAACGGGCAGGACAGAGCTATGGCTACACCTTC
-	TRBV6-1	TRBJ1-1	TRBD1	CASSEGRTGGTEAFF	TGTGCCAGCAGTGAAGGTCGGACAGGGGGCACTGAAGCTTTCTTT
-	TRBV10-1	TRBJ2-1	TRBD2	CASSESLREPKNEQFF	TGCGCCAGCAGTGAGTCACTGCGGGAGCCTAAAAATGAGCAGTTCTTC
-	TRBV5-1	TRBJ2-3	TRBD2	CASSWGTSGSTDTQYF	TGCGCCAGCAGCTGGGGGACTAGCGGATCCACAGATACGCAGTATTTT
-	TRBV11-2	TRBJ2-7	-	CASSPSLTRSYEQYF	TGTGCCAGCAGCCCCTCCCTGACACGATCCTACGAGCAGTACTTC
few	TRBV6-6	TRBJ2-3	-	CASSSHTDTQYF	TGTGCCAGCAGCTCACACACAGATACGCAGTATTTT
once	TRBV3-1/TRBV3-2	TRBJ2-1	TRBD2	CASSQGTSGTYNEQFF	TGTGCCAGCAGCCAAGGGACTAGCGGAACCTACAATGAGCAGTTCTTC
-	TRBV5-1	TRBJ1-2	TRBD1	CASSLAEAGGAVGGYTF	TGCGCCAGCAGCTTGGCCGAGGCAGGGGGCGCGGTTGGTGGCTACACCTTC
-	TRBV27	TRBJ2-1	-	CASTSGTPNEQFF	TGTGCCAGCACCTCTGGGACTCCGAATGAGCAGTTCTTC
-	TRBV12-3/TRBV12-4	TRBJ2-3	-	CASSLAGLDTQYF	TGTGCCAGCAGTTTAGCCGGACTAGATACGCAGTATTTT
-	TRBV7-9	TRBJ2-7	-	CASSSEMAGFYEQYF	TGTGCCAGCAGCTCGGAAATGGCGGGGTTCTACGAGCAGTACTTC
-	TRBV3-1/TRBV3-2	TRBJ2-3	-	CASSQGGDTQYF	TGTGCCAGCAGCCAAGGAGGAGATACGCAGTATTTT
-	TRBV11-2	TRBJ2-3	TRBD2	CASSPAGEGWGQYF	TGTGCCAGCAGCCCTGCGGGGGAGGGGTGGGGGCAGTATTTT
-	TRBV11-2	TRBJ2-5	-	CASSLNAYQETQYF	TGTGCCAGCAGCTTAAACGCGTACCAAGAGACCCAGTACTTC
-	TRBV5-8	TRBJ2-1	TRBD2	CASSFWAGGPSSYNEQFF	TGTGCCAGCAGCTTCTGGGCGGGAGGGCCCAGCTCCTACAATGAGCAGTTCTTC
once	TRBV6-2/TRBV6-3	TRBJ1-1	TRBD1	CASSSTGGGTEAFF	TGTGCCAGCAGTTCGACAGGGGGAGGAACTGAAGCTTTCTTT
-	TRBV5-1	TRBJ2-7	-	CASSLGNPPAAYEQYF	TGCGCCAGCAGCTTGGGTAATCCTCCCGCGGCCTACGAGCAGTACTTC
many	TRBV5-1	TRBJ2-7	-	CASSNDRTYEQYF	TGCGCCAGCAGCAACGACAGGACCTACGAGCAGTACTTC
once	TRBV6-2/TRBV6-3	TRBJ2-5	TRBD2	CASSPMTSGRGETQYF	TGTGCCAGCAGTCCAATGACTAGCGGGAGGGGGGAGACCCAGTACTTC
-	TRBV9	TRBJ2-1	TRBD2	CASSVPLMGTSGSDEQFF	TGTGCCAGCAGCGTACCCCTCATGGGGACTAGCGGGAGCGATGAGCAGTTCTTC
-	TRBV7-2	TRBJ2-5	TRBD2	CASSLGLAGQETQYF	TGTGCCAGCAGCTTAGGTTTAGCGGGGCAAGAGACCCAGTACTTC
-	TRBV19	TRBJ2-2	TRBD2	CASGAWTSGTAGELFF	TGTGCCAGTGGGGCCTGGACTAGCGGGACCGCCGGGGAGCTGTTTTTT
-	TRBV28	TRBJ1-2	-	CASLKAGDYGYTF	TGTGCCAGCCTTAAGGCAGGGGACTATGGCTACACCTTC
few	TRBV4-2	TRBJ2-1	-	CASSQASAGSSHSSYNEQFF	TGTGCCAGCAGCCAAGCTTCAGCGGGCAGCTCCCACAGCTCCTACAATGAGCAGTTCTTC
-	TRBV4-1	TRBJ2-2	-	CASSQEFSVGELFF	TGCGCCAGCAGCCAAGAGTTTAGCGTCGGGGAGCTGTTTTTT
-	TRBV6-5	TRBJ1-5	-	CASSYGRGNQPQHF	TGTGCCAGCAGTTACGGTCGGGGAAATCAGCCCCAGCATTTT
-	TRBV15	TRBJ2-7	-	CATSRDPGNKDEQYF	TGTGCCACCAGCAGAGATCCCGGGAACAAGGACGAGCAGTACTTC
-	TRBV15	TRBJ2-7	-	CATSRERTHWGVEQYF	TGTGCCACCAGCAGAGAAAGGACACACTGGGGTGTGGAGCAGTACTTC
-	TRBV12-5	TRBJ2-1	TRBD2	CASGPPPAGGSYNEQFF	TGTGCTAGTGGTCCCCCCCCGGCGGGAGGAAGTTACAATGAGCAGTTCTTC
-	TRBV19	TRBJ2-3	TRBD2	CASSPPTSRGGWVGTDTQYF	TGTGCCAGTAGTCCACCAACCTCCCGGGGGGGGTGGGTGGGCACAGATACGCAGTATTTT
-	TRBV7-8	TRBJ2-7	TRBD2	CASSSLLAGGSYSYEQYF	TGTGCCAGCAGCTCACTCCTAGCGGGAGGGTCTTATTCCTACGAGCAGTACTTC
-	TRBV7-2	TRBJ2-1	TRBD2	CASSLDGGSLYNEQFF	TGTGCCAGCAGCTTAGATGGCGGGAGCTTGTACAATGAGCAGTTCTTC
-	TRBV4-3	TRBJ2-5	TRBD2	CASSQDGTLAAQETQYF	TGCGCCAGCAGCCAAGATGGTACCCTAGCGGCCCAAGAGACCCAGTACTTC
once	TRBV28	TRBJ2-7	-	CASSYRFEQYF	TGTGCCAGCAGTTACCGGTTTGAGCAGTACTTC
few	TRBV2	TRBJ2-1	TRBD2	CASKGLAGVRYNEQFF	TGTGCCAGCAAGGGACTAGCGGGAGTAAGGTACAATGAGCAGTTCTTC
-	TRBV3-1/TRBV3-2	TRBJ2-3	-	CASSQAGLTDTQYF	TGTGCCAGCAGCCAAGCGGGGTTAACAGATACGCAGTATTTT
-	TRBV5-1	TRBJ1-4	-	CASSLARGTNEKLFF	TGCGCCAGCAGCTTGGCCCGGGGTACTAATGAAAAACTGTTTTTT
-	TRBV3-1/TRBV3-2	TRBJ2-3	TRBD2	CASSQDPSGRLTDTQYF	TGTGCCAGCAGCCAAGATCCTAGCGGGAGGTTAACAGATACGCAGTATTTT
-	TRBV19	TRBJ2-3	TRBD2	CASSIEGGRADTQYF	TGTGCCAGTAGTATAGAAGGCGGGAGGGCCGATACGCAGTATTTT
-	TRBV27	TRBJ1-1	-	CASSLMTGVSEAFF	TGTGCCAGCAGTTTAATGACGGGGGTTTCTGAAGCTTTCTTT
-	TRBV3-1/TRBV3-2	TRBJ1-2	-	CASSHPGQDYGYTF	TGTGCCAGCAGCCACCCGGGACAAGACTATGGCTACACCTTC
-	TRBV24-1	TRBJ2-1	TRBD2	CATSGGRGGNEQFF	TGTGCCACCAGTGGGGGGCGCGGGGGGAATGAGCAGTTCTTC
-	TRBV19	TRBJ1-5	-	CASSIDSSNQPQHF	TGTGCCAGTAGTATCGACAGTAGCAATCAGCCCCAGCATTTT